The 26 T cell receptor beta chains given below trace back to one sample, sequenced in a study of vaccination and CD4 T cells after COVID-19. Specified treatment: approximately 9-day PBMC culture with coronavirus spike peptide pools or control peptides (ViraFEST assay). Cultured CD4+ T cells had their DNA profiled by the Oncomine TCR Beta short-read assay. TCRdb ran MiXCR on the PCR reads and lists one entry per CDR3 protein. The repertoire includes about 20,000 distinct CDR3 sequences, about half of them detected once, and 10% to 15% sits in the top ten. Their antigens are not known. Sequencing was carried out using CD4+ T cells from blood, cultured in vitro. These receptors were taken from a human donor who had recovered from COVID-19.

The gene calls are TRBV27 and TRBJ2-3; no reliable D call. CDR3 length: 15 residues. The ends were cut back, 2 bases at V and 1 base at J, with 10 bases in the middle. Germline V gene sequence: CDR1 MNHEY, CDR2 SMNVEV (reference sequence). The CDR3 sequence is CASSLVLQRTDTQYF. As DNA, the CDR3 is TGTGCCAGCAGTTTAGTCCTCCAACGCACAGATACGCAGTATTTT.

The rearrangement joins TRBV7-3 to TRBJ2-2; TRBD1 matches at 10 bases. CDR1 is SGHTA, CDR2 FQGTGA, per germline. The CDR3 is 15 residues long. V was pared by 6 bases and J by 3 bases, with 4 bases of the junction left unmatched. The CDR3: CASSPGTGDTGELFF. In nucleotides, the CDR3 is TGTGCCAGCAGTCCCGGGACAGGGGACACCGGGGAGCTGTTTTTT.

The chain combines TRBV19 with TRBJ1-6; D not resolved. V lost 6 bases and J lost 5, with 8 bases in between. In germline, CDR1 is LNHDA, CDR2 SQIVND (reference sequence). The CDR3 totals 13 residues. The CDR3 region has the DNA TGTGCCAGTAGGGACCGAAATAATTCACCCCTCCACTTT. The encoded protein is CASRDRNNSPLHF.

V usage is TRBV19 and J usage is TRBJ2-2; no clear D gene. The germline V gene encodes CDR1 LNHDA and CDR2 SQIVND (reference sequence). V lost 6 bases and J lost 2, with 10 bases in between. The CDR3 has 14 residues. CDR3 residues: CASSARPNTGELFF. In DNA, the CDR3 is TGTGCCAGTAGCGCCCGACCCAACACCGGGGAGCTGTTTTTT.

This chain connects TRBV20-1 to TRBJ1-2; tentative D call: TRBD1 (5 bases). Trimming cost V 3 bases and J 2 bases, with 13 bases left between them. The germline V gene has CDR1 DFQATT and CDR2 SNEGSKA (reference sequence). The CDR3 has 14 amino acids. CDR3 sequence reads: CSARAGSYNYGYTF. CDR3 DNA: TGCAGTGCTAGGGCAGGGAGTTACAACTATGGCTACACCTTC.

The chain recombines TRBV30 with TRBJ1-6; TRBD1 is a possible D gene (6 bases). V lost 5 bases and J 0 bases, leaving 14 bases between the germline ends. The CDR3 has 16 residues. From germline, CDR1 is GTSNPN and CDR2 SVGIG (reference sequence). This chain's CDR3 is CAWRRGGGSYNSPLHF. The CDR3 DNA reads TGTGCCTGGCGCAGGGGTGGGGGCTCCTATAATTCACCCCTCCACTTT.

The CDR3 loop reads CAISTLIPGPEAFF. The CDR3 DNA follows: TGTGCCATCAGTACATTGATCCCGGGCCCTGAAGCTTTCTTT. The J gene is TRBJ1-1, the V gene TRBV10-3; D remains unclear. CDR1 and CDR2 (germline): ENHRY, SYGVKD. V lost 5 bases and J lost 6, with 16 bases in between. The CDR3 totals 14 residues.

This chain joins TRBV27 and TRBJ1-2, with TRBD1 matching over 7 bases. The V gene's germline CDR1 is MNHEY and CDR2 SMNVEV (reference sequence). Germline trimming cut 5 bases from V and 8 bases from J; bases unmatched to any gene: 11. The CDR3 loop spans 14 amino acids. The CDR3 loop is CASSPLGQVGGYTF. The CDR3, as DNA: TGTGCCAGCAGTCCCCTAGGACAGGTCGGCGGCTACACCTTC.

The rearrangement links TRBV9 to TRBJ2-5; tentatively, D is TRBD2 (6 bases). CDR1 is SGDLS and CDR2 is YYNGEE in the germline V gene. CDR3 length: 15 amino acids. The germline V and J ends were trimmed by 0 bases and 2 bases, with 11 bases remaining between them. CDR3 nucleotides: TGTGCCAGCAGCGTAGGAGCGGGTCAACAAGAGACCCAGTACTTC. Its protein product is CASSVGAGQQETQYF.

As regards this clonotype: The junction shows a germline mismatch at one end, possibly a read error. CDR3 coding DNA: TGTGCCAGTAGCTTACAAGATCAGGGCCAAGAGACCCAGTACTTC. Its translation: CASSLQDQGQETQYF. This sequence joins TRBV7-8 and TRBJ2-5; possible D gene TRBD1, 5 bases. CDR3 length equals 15 residues. Germline CDR1 and CDR2: SGHVS and FQNEAQ.

This clonotype is a singleton in its sample. This chain links TRBV30 with TRBJ2-3; 9 bases are shared with TRBD1. This CDR3 spans 15 amino acids. Germline V gene sequence: CDR1 GTSNPN, CDR2 SVGIG (reference sequence). The V segment lost 2 bases and the J segment 6 bases; nucleotides outside the gene matches: 9. Here the CDR3 reads CAWSRDRASGDTQYF. CDR3 DNA: TGTGCCTGGAGTCGGGACAGGGCCTCGGGGGATACGCAGTATTTT.

This clonotype was detected only a few times. V is TRBV15 and J is TRBJ1-1; no reliable D call. The V and J ends lost 3 bases and 1 base respectively, with 12 bases between them. Germline V gene lookup returns CDR1 LNHNV and CDR2 YYDKDF (reference sequence). The CDR3 loop spans 15 amino acids. CDR3 bases: TGTGCCACCAGCAGGACGGGTCTTTCGAACACTGAAGCTTTCTTT. It specifies CATSRTGLSNTEAFF.

This chain connects TRBV10-3 to TRBJ2-3; the match to TRBD1 covers 7 bases. Germline-derived CDR1 and CDR2 are ENHRY and SYGVKD. J gave up 0 bases and V 10 bases, and 4 bases lay outside the gene matches. The CDR3 is 13 amino acids. The CDR3 protein is CATRDSSTDTQYF. Here the CDR3 DNA reads TGTGCCACCCGGGACAGTAGCACAGATACGCAGTATTTT.

The V gene is TRBV11-2, the J gene TRBJ1-1; D is uncertain. The CDR3 length is 15 residues. Between the trimmed V and J ends, which lost 3 bases and 5 bases, there was a span of 16 bases. Germline V gives CDR1 SGHAT, CDR2 FQNNGV. CDR3 in DNA: TGTGCCAGCAGCTTGATCCGCTATCAAAGAACTGAAGCTTTCTTT. Protein: CASSLIRYQRTEAFF. Looking up the rest from reference TRBV11-2 and TRBJ1-1 gives the full variable domain: EAGVAQSPRYKIIEKRQSVAFWCNPISGHATLYWYQQILGQGPKLLIQFQNNGVVDDSQLPKDRFSAERLKGVDSTLKIQPAKLEDSAVYLCASSLIRYQRTEAFFGQGTRLTVV.

This clonotype was seen a few times. The chain employs TRBV20-1 and TRBJ2-5; D could derive from TRBD1 or TRBD2 (6 bases each). The ends were cut back, 3 bases at V and 4 bases at J, with 15 bases in the middle. CDR3 size: 14 residues. The germline V gene has CDR1 DFQATT and CDR2 SNEGSKA (reference sequence). The CDR3 nucleotides are TGCAGTGCTAGGATGGGGGGCGGGCCAGAGACCCAGTACTTC. It yields the protein CSARMGGGPETQYF.

This clonotype was observed a few times. This chain links TRBV28 with TRBJ2-7; D is possibly TRBD1 (5 bases). The CDR3 contains 14 residues. Germline V CDR1 and CDR2: MDHEN, SYDVKM. Trimming left V 3 bases short and J 2 bases short, with 11 bases between. CDR3 sequence reads: CASSFPQGPYEQYF. CDR3 sequence (DNA): TGTGCCAGCAGTTTCCCCCAGGGTCCCTACGAGCAGTACTTC.

This chain uses TRBV6-5 with TRBJ1-2; D is ambiguous. The V gene's germline CDR1 is MNHEY and CDR2 SVGAGI. The length of the CDR3 is 12 residues. The V and J ends lost 8 bases and 7 bases respectively, with 14 bases between them. The CDR3 reads CASRWDRGGYTF. Written as DNA, the CDR3 is TGTGCCAGCCGTTGGGATCGTGGTGGCTACACCTTC.

The J gene is TRBJ2-3, the V gene TRBV19; 9 bases agree with TRBD1. Germline CDR1 LNHDA, CDR2 SQIVND (reference sequence). The J segment lost 4 bases and the V segment lost 9 bases, leaving 8 bases of the junction unmatched. The CDR3 totals 14 residues. The CDR3 region is CASRLTGGPDTQYF. CDR3 DNA: TGTGCCAGCCGTTTGACAGGGGGGCCAGATACGCAGTATTTT.

The chain carries TRBV6-2 or TRBV6-3 and TRBJ1-6; TRBD1 matches at 7 bases. The CDR3 consists of 13 residues. The trim removed 6 bases at V and 14 bases at J, leaving 10 bases unmatched. Looked up from germline, CDR1 is MNHEY and CDR2 is SVGEGT. CDR3 in amino acids: CASSRPQGYTLHF. The DNA for the CDR3 is TGTGCCAGCAGCAGGCCACAGGGGTACACCCTCCACTTT.

This clonotype has just a few counts. The J gene is TRBJ2-2, the V gene TRBV24-1; 11 bases agree with TRBD2. Trimming removed 3 bases from V and 5 bases from J; junction bases left unmatched: 4. Germline-derived CDR1 and CDR2 are KGHDR and SFDVKD. This CDR3 has 16 residues. CDR3 sequence (DNA): TGTGCCACCAGTGATCCTAGCGGGGGGCGTACCGGGGAGCTGTTTTTT. This gives the protein CATSDPSGGRTGELFF.

A few counts support this clonotype. The chain couples TRBV30 to TRBJ2-3; D unresolved. Germline V CDR1 and CDR2: GTSNPN, SVGIG (reference sequence). V was trimmed by 7 bases and J by 5 bases, leaving 19 bases between them. This CDR3 has 14 amino acids. The CDR3 region has the DNA TGTGCCTCCCGGTCCGGCGGTGGTGGAGATACGCAGTATTTT. Residues: CASRSGGGGDTQYF.

This clonotype turned up a few times. This sequence joins TRBV20-1 and TRBJ2-1, with 7 bases fitting TRBD1. The V and J ends lost 1 base and 0 bases, in that order; junction bases with no gene match: 6. CDR1 and CDR2 from the germline V gene are DFQATT and SNEGSKA (reference sequence). CDR3 length equals 16 residues. CDR3 in DNA: TGCAGTGCTAGAGGACAGGGACCCGGCTCCTACAATGAGCAGTTCTTC. It is translated as CSARGQGPGSYNEQFF.

This clonotype was found a few times. The CDR3 protein is CATSSLGRLGTLFSNQPQHF. CDR3 sequence (DNA): TGTGCCACCAGCAGTCTAGGCCGGCTGGGGACGTTATTCAGCAATCAGCCCCAGCATTTT. The chain is built from TRBV15 and TRBJ1-5; a weak D match, TRBD1 (5 bases). Germline V CDR1 and CDR2: LNHNV, YYDKDF (reference sequence). The ends were cut back, 3 bases at V and 1 base at J, with 25 bases in the middle. This CDR3 region has 20 residues. The full variable domain, in which reference TRBV15 and TRBJ1-5 provide the parts outside the CDR3, is DAMVIQNPRYQVTQFGKPVTLSCSQTLNHNVMYWYQQKSSQAPKLLFHYYDKDFNNEADTPDNFQSRRPNTSFCFLDIRSPGLGDTAMYLCATSSLGRLGTLFSNQPQHFGDGTRLSIL.

The chain joins TRBV6-2 or TRBV6-3 to TRBJ2-7; no reliable D call. V lost 0 bases to trimming and J lost 3 bases, with 3 bases between them. From germline, CDR1 is MNHEY and CDR2 SVGEGT. This CDR3 region has 12 residues. DNA of the CDR3: TGTGCCAGCAGTTACTCGATCTACGAGCAGTACTTC. Translation gives CASSYSIYEQYF.

This clonotype was seen only a few times. This chain uses TRBV7-6 with TRBJ1-3; 7 positions agree with TRBD1. Looked up from germline, CDR1 is SGHVS and CDR2 is FNYEAQ. The CDR3 length is 14 residues. Trimming took 2 bases from V and 5 from J; bases not matched to a gene: 3. DNA of the CDR3: TGTGCCAGCAGCTTACAGGGGGGTAGAAACACCATATATTTT. Amino acids: CASSLQGGRNTIYF.

The J gene is TRBJ1-5, the V gene TRBV2; the D is unclear. The V end lost 1 base, the J end lost 6 bases, and 13 bases lay between the germline ends. Germline CDR1 reads SNHLY; CDR2 reads FYNNEI. This CDR3 region has 15 residues. CDR3 protein: CASSEGRGEVQPQHF. Written as DNA, the CDR3 is TGTGCCAGCAGTGAAGGTCGGGGAGAGGTTCAGCCCCAGCATTTT.